Listed here are 20 T cell receptor beta chains from one sample, sequenced in a study of blood T cell repertoires in COVID-19. Sequencing used immunoSEQ multiplex PCR; TCRdb keeps in-frame clones, though not all of them. The table has approximately 240,000 clones, around 80% seen once. Material: peripheral blood. These receptors were taken from a woman in her 30s with COVID-19, enrolled during active disease.

V and J are TRBV6-2 or TRBV6-3 and TRBJ1-5; 10 bases match TRBD1. The J segment lost 7 bases and the V segment lost 4 bases, leaving 7 bases of the junction unmatched. From germline, CDR1 is MNHEY and CDR2 SVGEGT. The CDR3 loop spans 15 amino acids. The CDR3 sequence: CASSFPGQGNQPQHF. The CDR3 nucleotides read TGTGCCAGCAGTTTCCCGGGACAGGGGAACCAGCCCCAGCATTTT.

The gene calls are TRBV14 and TRBJ2-7, with D possibly being TRBD1 (6 bases). Trimming took 1 base from V and 4 from J, leaving 17 bases between them. The V gene's germline CDR1 is SGHDN and CDR2 FVKESK. This CDR3 is built from 16 residues. The DNA of the CDR3 is TGTGCCAGCAGCCAAGGCCTTCTGGGGGCGGGTTACGAGCAGTACTTC. It translates to CASSQGLLGAGYEQYF.

The gene calls are TRBV7-8 and TRBJ2-1, with 13 bases matching TRBD2. The CDR3 spans 16 residues. From germline, CDR1 is SGHVS and CDR2 FQNEAQ. The V gene end was trimmed by 3 bases and the J gene end by 7 bases; junction bases not matched to a gene: 6. In DNA form, the CDR3 reads TGTGCCAGCAGCTTTCCGGGACTAGCGGGATTTAATGAGCAGTTCTTC. This translates into CASSFPGLAGFNEQFF.

The V gene is TRBV6-6, the J gene TRBJ1-3; D is ambiguous. In germline, CDR1 is MNHNY, CDR2 SVGAGI (reference sequence). The germline V and J ends were trimmed by 7 bases and 0 bases, with 10 bases remaining between them. The CDR3 is 14 residues long. Here the CDR3 DNA reads TGTGCCAGCACCCAGGATGGCTCTGGAAACACCATATATTTT. This encodes CASTQDGSGNTIYF.

The rearrangement joins TRBV11-3 to TRBJ2-3; 8 bases map to TRBD2. Germline assignment: CDR1 SGHNT and CDR2 YENEEA. The V and J ends lost 3 bases and 4 bases, in that order; junction bases with no gene match: 6. The CDR3 consists of 15 residues. The CDR3 bases are TGTGCCAGCAGCTTCGGGACTAGGGGGTCAGATACGCAGTATTTT. Translation: CASSFGTRGSDTQYF. Full variable domain (remainder filled in from reference TRBV11-3 and TRBJ2-3): EAGVVQSPRYKIIEKKQPVAFWCNPISGHNTLYWYLQNLGQGPELLIRYENEEAVDDSQLPKDRFSAERLKGVDSTLKIQPAELGDSAVYLCASSFGTRGSDTQYFGPGTRLTVL.

The chain employs TRBV6-2 or TRBV6-3 and TRBJ1-2; TRBD1 agrees at 7 bases. Germline lookup yields CDR1 MNHEY and CDR2 SVGEGT. Unmatched junction bases numbered 4, after V lost 0 bases and J lost 3 bases. CDR3 size: 15 residues. The CDR3 loop reads CASSYSKQGYYGYTF. In nucleotides, the CDR3 is TGTGCCAGCAGTTACTCGAAACAGGGGTACTATGGCTACACCTTC.

The chain uses TRBV4-3 and TRBJ1-2, with D possibly matching TRBD1 (5 bases). The CDR3 extends over 13 amino acids. Germline V gene data show CDR1 as LGHNA and CDR2 as YSLEER. V gave up 1 base and J gave up 6 bases, with 9 bases separating them. CDR3 DNA: TGCGCCAGCAGCCAAGGCAGGGTGGATGGCTACACCTTC. Translating it yields CASSQGRVDGYTF.

The rearrangement joins TRBV9 to TRBJ2-5, with a tentative D call TRBD2 (7 bases). This CDR3 spans 19 amino acids. Germline V lookup: CDR1 SGDLS, CDR2 YYNGEE. V was cut by 0 bases and J by 0 bases, with 21 bases left in between. The CDR3 region has the DNA TGTGCCAGCAGCGTAGGCCCCCTCTCGGAGGGGGGGTACCAAGAGACCCAGTACTTC. This translates into CASSVGPLSEGGYQETQYF.

The chain joins TRBV6-2 or TRBV6-3 to TRBJ2-5; D perhaps matches TRBD1 (6 bases). CDR3 length equals 19 residues. Germline-derived CDR1 and CDR2 are MNHEY and SVGEGT. Trimming took off 4 bases at V and 2 bases at J, with 26 bases between the two ends. The CDR3 DNA is TGTGCCAGCAGTTCCTTCACCTACCTGGGGGCAAGGGAGCAAGAGACCCAGTACTTC. This codes for CASSSFTYLGAREQETQYF.

This clone was observed a handful of times. The gene calls are TRBV7-2 and TRBJ2-7; 7 bases line up with TRBD1. The germline CDR1 and CDR2 sequences are SGHTA and FQGNSA. J lost 2 bases, V lost 5 bases, and 3 bases had no gene match. The CDR3 extends over 13 amino acids. CDR3 residues: CASSKDRTYEQYF. CDR3 sequence (DNA): TGTGCCAGCAGCAAGGACAGGACCTACGAGCAGTACTTC. Full variable domain (rest looked up from reference TRBV7-2 and TRBJ2-7): GAGVSQSPSNKVTEKGKDVELRCDPISGHTALYWYRQSLGQGLEFLIYFQGNSAPDKSGLPSDRFSAERTGGSVSTLTIQRTQQEDSAVYLCASSKDRTYEQYFGPGTRLTVT.

The chain combines TRBV2 with TRBJ2-7, with D unclear. The V and J ends lost 6 bases and 3 bases respectively, with 9 bases between them. The CDR3 has 12 amino acids. CDR1 is SNHLY, CDR2 FYNNEI, per germline. The CDR3 nucleotides read TGTGCCAGCAGGGAAAACAACTACGAGCAGTACTTC. Translating gives CASRENNYEQYF.

The CDR3, as DNA: TGTGCCAGCAGTCAGCTAGCGGGGGACTACGAGCAGTACTTC. Its translation: CASSQLAGDYEQYF. V and J are TRBV6-5 and TRBJ2-7; 10 bases match TRBD2. CDR3 length: 14 residues. V was clipped by 5 bases and J by 3 bases; unmatched bases: 4. In germline, CDR1 is MNHEY, CDR2 SVGAGI.

This clone has only one observation. The V and J genes are TRBV27 and TRBJ2-7; D unclear. The CDR3 loop spans 13 amino acids. Germline CDR1 MNHEY, CDR2 SMNVEV (reference sequence). V was clipped by 3 bases and J by 9 bases, with 15 bases between them. CDR3 nucleotide sequence: TGTGCCAGCAGTTTTTCCTTAGTAGCTGTGCAGTACTTC. This gives the protein CASSFSLVAVQYF.

The chain links TRBV3-1 (or the pseudogene TRBV3-2) to TRBJ1-1; possibly TRBD1 for D (6 bases). V lost 6 bases to trimming and J lost 8 bases, with 10 bases between them. CDR3 length: 11 amino acids. Germline V gene lookup returns CDR1 LGHDT and CDR2 YNNKEL (reference sequence). This CDR3 reads CASRQGLEAFF. In nucleotides, the CDR3 is TGTGCCAGCAGACAGGGTCTCGAAGCTTTCTTT.

The chain recombines TRBV5-6 with TRBJ1-4; D gene ambiguous. The germline V gene has CDR1 SGHDT and CDR2 YYEEEE. V lost 0 bases to trimming and J lost 3 bases, with 9 bases between them. The CDR3 spans 15 residues. Written as DNA, the CDR3 is TGTGCCAGCAGCTTGGAAACAGATCCTAATGAAAAACTGTTTTTT. This translates into CASSLETDPNEKLFF.

This chain connects TRBV7-2 to TRBJ1-3; D remains unclear. In germline, CDR1 is SGHTA, CDR2 FQGNSA. There are 14 residues in the CDR3. V was cut by 1 base and J by 4 bases, with 8 bases left in between. The chain's CDR3 is CASSLVLWGNTIYF. For the CDR3, the DNA is TGTGCCAGCAGCTTAGTACTCTGGGGAAACACCATATATTTT. Full variable domain (remainder filled in from reference TRBV7-2 and TRBJ1-3): GAGVSQSPSNKVTEKGKDVELRCDPISGHTALYWYRQSLGQGLEFLIYFQGNSAPDKSGLPSDRFSAERTGGSVSTLTIQRTQQEDSAVYLCASSLVLWGNTIYFGEGSWLTVV.

This clone was recorded once. CDR3 sequence: CASSVGTSGIYEQYF. In nucleotides, the CDR3 is TGTGCCAGCAGCGTGGGGACTAGCGGGATCTACGAGCAGTACTTC. The chain employs TRBV9 and TRBJ2-7; 13 bases agree with TRBD2. The CDR3 totals 15 residues. The junction had 2 bases not matched to a gene; V was cut back by 2 bases and J by 3 bases. Germline V gives CDR1 SGDLS, CDR2 YYNGEE.

The chain carries TRBV2 and TRBJ1-2, with D possibly TRBD1 on 6 matching bases. Germline V gives CDR1 SNHLY, CDR2 FYNNEI. Trimming pared 1 base from V and 4 bases from J, leaving 13 bases between. The CDR3 runs 15 residues. This CDR3 reads CASSEVGGASYGYTF. The CDR3 coding sequence is TGTGCCAGCAGTGAAGTAGGGGGTGCCTCCTATGGCTACACCTTC.

The V and J genes are TRBV5-8 and TRBJ2-7; possibly TRBD2 for D (5 bases). Germline V CDR1 and CDR2: SGHTS, YDEGEE. Trimming pared 3 bases from V and 0 bases from J, leaving 19 bases between. This CDR3 spans 17 amino acids. The CDR3 DNA follows: TGTGCCAGCAGCTCCGACCCAGGAGGTAGGAGCTCCTACGAGCAGTACTTC. As protein: CASSSDPGGRSSYEQYF.

The rearrangement uses TRBV4-1 and TRBJ1-4, with 7 bases identical to TRBD1. Germline V CDR1 and CDR2: MGHRA, YSYEKL. Trimming took 1 base from V and 3 from J; bases not matched to a gene: 5. The CDR3 is made up of 16 amino acids. CDR3 nucleotides: TGCGCCAGCAGCCAAGGACAGGGTTTGTCTAATGAAAAACTGTTTTTT. Its protein is CASSQGQGLSNEKLFF.